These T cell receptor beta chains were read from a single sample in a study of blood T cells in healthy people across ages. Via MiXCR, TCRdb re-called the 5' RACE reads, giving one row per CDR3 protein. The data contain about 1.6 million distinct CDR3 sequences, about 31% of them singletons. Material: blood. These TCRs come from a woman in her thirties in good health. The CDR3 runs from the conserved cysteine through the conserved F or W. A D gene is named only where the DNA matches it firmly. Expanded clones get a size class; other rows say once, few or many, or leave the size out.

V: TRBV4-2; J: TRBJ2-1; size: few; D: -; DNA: TGTGCCAGCAGCCTAGGGGTCCGCAATGAGCAGTTCTTC; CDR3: CASSLGVRNEQFF
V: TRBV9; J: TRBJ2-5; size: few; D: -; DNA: TGTGCCAGCAGCGTAGCTACGGGTGAGACCCAGTACTTC; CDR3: CASSVATGETQYF
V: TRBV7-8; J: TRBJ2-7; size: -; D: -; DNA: TGTGCCAGCAGCGCAACAGGGCAACGCCAACTCTACGAGCAGTACTTC; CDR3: CASSATGQRQLYEQYF
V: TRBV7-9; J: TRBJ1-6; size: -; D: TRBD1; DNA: TGTGCCAGTAGCTTAGGGACAGAACTGAATTCACCCCTCCACTTT; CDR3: CASSLGTELNSPLHF
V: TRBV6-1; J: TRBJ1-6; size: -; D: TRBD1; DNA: TGTGCCAGCAGTGACAGGGGGACCTCCAATTCACCCCTCCACTTT; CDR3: CASSDRGTSNSPLHF
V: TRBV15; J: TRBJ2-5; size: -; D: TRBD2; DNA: TGTGCCACCAGCAGGGGCGGGGGGATCCCAGAGACCCAGTACTTC; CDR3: CATSRGGGIPETQYF
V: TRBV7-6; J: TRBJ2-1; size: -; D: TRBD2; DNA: TGTGCCAGCAGCCTCAAGGGGACTACCATGTATCCCGATGAGCAGTTCTTC; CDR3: CASSLKGTTMYPDEQFF
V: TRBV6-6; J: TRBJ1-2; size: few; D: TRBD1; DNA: TGTGCCAGCAGCCGCGGGACAGGGGTGAACTATGGCTACACCTTC; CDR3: CASSRGTGVNYGYTF
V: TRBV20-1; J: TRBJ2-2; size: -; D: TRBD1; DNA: TGCAGTGCTAGACAGGGGGCTGTCGGGGAGCTGTTTTTT; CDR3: CSARQGAVGELFF
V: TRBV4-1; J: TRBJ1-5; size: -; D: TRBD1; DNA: TGCGCCAGCAGCCAAGATCCCAGGGGGACCGGGCAGCCCCAGCATTTT; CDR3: CASSQDPRGTGQPQHF
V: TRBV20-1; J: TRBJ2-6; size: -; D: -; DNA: TGCAGTGCTAGAGATTATAATCATCGGGGCACCGGGGCCAACGTCCGGACTTTC; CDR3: CSARDYNHRGTGANVRTF
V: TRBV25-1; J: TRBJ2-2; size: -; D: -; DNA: TGTGCCAGCAGTGAGGATCCCGGGACCCCAACGAACACCGGGGAGCTGTTTTTT; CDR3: CASSEDPGTPTNTGELFF
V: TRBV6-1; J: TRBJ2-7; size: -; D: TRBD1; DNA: TGTGCCAGCCCCTCGGGGGACAGGGGGCGATATTCCTACGAGCAGTACTTC; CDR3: CASPSGDRGRYSYEQYF
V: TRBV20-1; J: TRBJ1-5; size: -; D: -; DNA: TGCAGTGCTACCGCCGGAAGCAATCAGCCCCAGCATTTT; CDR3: CSATAGSNQPQHF
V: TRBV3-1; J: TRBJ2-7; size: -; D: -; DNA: TGTGCCAGCAGCCACAATAGCGACCTCTACGAGCAGTACTTC; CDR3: CASSHNSDLYEQYF
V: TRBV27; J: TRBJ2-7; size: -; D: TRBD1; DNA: TGTGTCAGCAGTTTATCGTACCAGGGGGCTTACGAGCAGTACTTC; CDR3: CVSSLSYQGAYEQYF
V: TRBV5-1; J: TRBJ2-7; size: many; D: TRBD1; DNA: TGCGCCAGCAGCGCACAACAGGGGGCAATAGACGAGCAGTACTTC; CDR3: CASSAQQGAIDEQYF
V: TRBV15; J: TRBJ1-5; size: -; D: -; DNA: TGTGCCACCAGCAGAGATGGACCAGGGAGTAGACAGCCCCAGCATTTT; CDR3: CATSRDGPGSRQPQHF
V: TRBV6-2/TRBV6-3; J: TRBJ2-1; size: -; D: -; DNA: TGTGCCAGCAGATCTTTTGGGCATGAGCAGTTCTTC; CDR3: CASRSFGHEQFF
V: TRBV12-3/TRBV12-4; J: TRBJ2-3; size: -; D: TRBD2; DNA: TGTGCCAGCAGCACCAGCGGGGGGGACACAGATACGCAGTATTTT; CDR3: CASSTSGGDTDTQYF
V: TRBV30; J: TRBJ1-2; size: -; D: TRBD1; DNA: TGTGCCTGGAGTAGGAGGGGGCAAAACTATGGCTACACCTTC; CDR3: CAWSRRGQNYGYTF
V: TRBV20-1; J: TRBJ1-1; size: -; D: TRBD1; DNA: TGCAGTGCTAGAAAGGCGTCAGGGGGGAACACTGAAGCTTTCTTT; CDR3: CSARKASGGNTEAFF
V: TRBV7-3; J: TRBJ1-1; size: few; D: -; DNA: TGTGCCAGCAGCTTAACCCTATTGGACGGTCACACTGAAGCTTTCTTT; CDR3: CASSLTLLDGHTEAFF
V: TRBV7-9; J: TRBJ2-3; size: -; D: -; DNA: TGTGCCAGCATGGCGGGGCCTAGCACAGATACGCAGTATTTT; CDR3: CASMAGPSTDTQYF
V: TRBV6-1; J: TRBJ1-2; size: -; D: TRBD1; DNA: TGTGCCAGCAGTGATTTTTTGGTGGGGGACAGACTAAGCTACACCTTC; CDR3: CASSDFLVGDRLSYTF
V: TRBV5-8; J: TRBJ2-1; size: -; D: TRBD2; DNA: TGTGCCAGCAGCTTTTGGCGGGGGGTCAACAATGAGCAGTTCTTC; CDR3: CASSFWRGVNNEQFF
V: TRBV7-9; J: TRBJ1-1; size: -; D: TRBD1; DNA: TGTGCCAGCAGCCGGGGAGGAACAGGGGTGAACAGCGCTGAAGCTTTCTTT; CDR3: CASSRGGTGVNSAEAFF
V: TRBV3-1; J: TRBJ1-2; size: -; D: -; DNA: TGTGCCAGCAGCCAAGGGATCGGGCTTCTGAGGGGTACTGGCTACACCTTC; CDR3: CASSQGIGLLRGTGYTF
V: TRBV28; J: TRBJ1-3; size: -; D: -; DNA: TGTGCCAGCAGTTCCTTCAGGGAAGAATCTGGAAACACCATATATTTT; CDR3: CASSSFREESGNTIYF
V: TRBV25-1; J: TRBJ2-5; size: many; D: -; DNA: TGTGCCAGCAGTTCGAGGAGGTTCCAAGAGACCCAGTACTTC; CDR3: CASSSRRFQETQYF
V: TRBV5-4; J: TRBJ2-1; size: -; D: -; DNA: TGTGCCAGCAGCTCCTCGACTGAGCAGTTCTTC; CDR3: CASSSSTEQFF
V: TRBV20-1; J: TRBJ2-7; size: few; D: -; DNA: TGCAGTGCTAGAAACCGGGACGGGGTCTCCTACGAGCAGTACTTC; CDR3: CSARNRDGVSYEQYF
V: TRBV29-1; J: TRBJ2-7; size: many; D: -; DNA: TGCAGCGTTAAAGCAGGTAATGCTGGAGAGACGCAGTACTTC; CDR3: CSVKAGNAGETQYF
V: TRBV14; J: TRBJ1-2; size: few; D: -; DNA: TGTGCCAGCAGCCAAGTTGACACGCCTTATGGCTACACCTTC; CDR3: CASSQVDTPYGYTF
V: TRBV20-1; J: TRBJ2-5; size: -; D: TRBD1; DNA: TGCAGTGCTACGGGACAGCCCCGAGAGACCCAGTACTTC; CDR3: CSATGQPRETQYF
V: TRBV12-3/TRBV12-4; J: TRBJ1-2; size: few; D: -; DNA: TGTGCCAGCAGTTTCGGGGGGGTGGGGAATGGCTACACCTTC; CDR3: CASSFGGVGNGYTF
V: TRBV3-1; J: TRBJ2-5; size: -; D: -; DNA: TGTGCCAGCAGCTACCTACTACTAGACAGTAGAGAGACCCAGTACTTC; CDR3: CASSYLLLDSRETQYF
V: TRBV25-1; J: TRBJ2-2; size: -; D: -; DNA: TGTGCCAGCAGTGAATCGAAACCCTCGAACACCGGGGAGCTGTTTTTT; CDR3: CASSESKPSNTGELFF
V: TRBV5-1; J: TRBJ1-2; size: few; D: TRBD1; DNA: TGCGCCAGCAGCTTGGAACAGGGGGCCTATGGCTACACCTTC; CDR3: CASSLEQGAYGYTF
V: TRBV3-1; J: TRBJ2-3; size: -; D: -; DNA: TGTGCCAGCAGCCAACTAAACACAGATACGCAGTATTTT; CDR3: CASSQLNTDTQYF
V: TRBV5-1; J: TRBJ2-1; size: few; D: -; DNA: TGCGCCAGCAGCTTGGGCGTCTTAGAGAATGAGCAGTTCTTC; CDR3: CASSLGVLENEQFF
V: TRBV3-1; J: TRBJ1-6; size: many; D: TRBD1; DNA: TGTGCCAGCAGCCAAGGGACAGGGGGCTCACCCCTCCACTTT; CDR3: CASSQGTGGSPLHF
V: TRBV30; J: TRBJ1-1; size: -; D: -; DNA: TGTGCCTGGAGATGGGGAAACACTGAAGCTTTCTTT; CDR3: CAWRWGNTEAFF
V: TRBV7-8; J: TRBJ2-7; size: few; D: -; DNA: TGTGCCAGCAGCTTAGATCCAGCGGGCAACGAGCAGTACTTC; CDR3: CASSLDPAGNEQYF
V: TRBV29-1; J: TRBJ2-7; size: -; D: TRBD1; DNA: TGCAGCGTTGAAGATCCGAGGGGGCGCTCCTACGAGCAGTACTTC; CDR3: CSVEDPRGRSYEQYF